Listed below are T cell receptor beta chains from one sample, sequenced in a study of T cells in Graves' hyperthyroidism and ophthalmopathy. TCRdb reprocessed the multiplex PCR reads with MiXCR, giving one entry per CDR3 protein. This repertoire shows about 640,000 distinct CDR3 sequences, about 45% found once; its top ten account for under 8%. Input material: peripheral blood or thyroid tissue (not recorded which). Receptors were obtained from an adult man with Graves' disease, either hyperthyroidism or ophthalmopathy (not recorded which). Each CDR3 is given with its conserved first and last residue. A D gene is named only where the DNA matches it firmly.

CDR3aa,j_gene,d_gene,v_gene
CSAFIGEGANVLTF,TRBJ2-6,NA,TRBV20-1
CASSLGGDNRYEQYF,TRBJ2-7,NA,TRBV12-3/TRBV12-4
CATSSERIGLETQYF,TRBJ2-5,NA,TRBV15
CASRGGQGMNTEAFF,TRBJ1-1,TRBD1,TRBV6-1
CASSQVAGGLYEQYF,TRBJ2-7,TRBD2,TRBV7-2
CSVVQGTQNYGYTF,TRBJ1-2,NA,TRBV29-1
CASGDFANTGELFF,TRBJ2-2,NA,TRBV7-2
CAISGFSGNTIYF,TRBJ1-3,NA,TRBV10-3
CSARGGVNTEAFF,TRBJ1-1,NA,TRBV20-1
CAISSAGGSNQPQHF,TRBJ1-5,TRBD1,TRBV10-3
CATSDLQVRSTGELFF,TRBJ2-2,NA,TRBV24-1
CASRDRGDSPLHF,TRBJ1-6,TRBD1,TRBV10-3
CASSQEFLYFSYEQYF,TRBJ2-7,NA,TRBV11-1
CASSVEGNDNEKLFF,TRBJ1-4,NA,TRBV2
CSARAGPGALSYEQYF,TRBJ2-7,NA,TRBV20-1
CASNLGTWNSPLHF,TRBJ1-6,NA,TRBV7-2
CASSRTATEAFF,TRBJ1-1,NA,TRBV10-2
CASTSWGVKYSGANVLTF,TRBJ2-6,NA,TRBV2
CSAMKGVRDTEAFF,TRBJ1-1,NA,TRBV20-1
CATRPGSSGANVLTF,TRBJ2-6,NA,TRBV24-1
CSARGPGWTEAFF,TRBJ1-1,NA,TRBV20-1
CASSSRDKEFNEKLFF,TRBJ1-4,NA,TRBV7-2
CASSLRGQGANGYTF,TRBJ1-2,TRBD1,TRBV7-3
CSAAKPGQGNTEAFF,TRBJ1-1,TRBD1,TRBV29-1
CATGTAAAAQHF,TRBJ1-5,TRBD1,TRBV10-2
CASSLGPAGNQPQHF,TRBJ1-5,NA,TRBV7-2
CASSEEYTEAFF,TRBJ1-1,NA,TRBV2
CSVEEIASSGANVLTF,TRBJ2-6,NA,TRBV29-1
CSVEVGTGTEAFF,TRBJ1-1,TRBD1,TRBV29-1
CASSLIRGIELSTEAFF,TRBJ1-1,NA,TRBV7-9
CASHRDRDSYEQYF,TRBJ2-7,TRBD1,TRBV10-3
CASSMNGLVAETQYF,TRBJ2-5,TRBD2,TRBV5-1
CSARSAILRRDEKLFF,TRBJ1-4,NA,TRBV20-1
CSARDSVQRLFSGANVLTF,TRBJ2-6,NA,TRBV20-1
CASSVTSGGLSYEQYF,TRBJ2-7,TRBD2,TRBV9
CASSPGTSGNSYEQYF,TRBJ2-7,TRBD2,TRBV7-6
CASSERTGRVINTEAFF,TRBJ1-1,TRBD1,TRBV2
CASSLVWTGYQPQHF,TRBJ1-5,TRBD1,TRBV7-2
CATQGAGANVLTF,TRBJ2-6,NA,TRBV7-9
CASAKEGDQPQHF,TRBJ1-5,NA,TRBV2
CASRQDRQETQYF,TRBJ2-5,NA,TRBV6-5
CATSDKNSPLHF,TRBJ1-6,NA,TRBV24-1
CASRPWGGGTEAFF,TRBJ1-1,NA,TRBV2
CASSLVEVRGANVLTF,TRBJ2-6,NA,TRBV5-1
CSAREGGYGYTF,TRBJ1-2,NA,TRBV20-1
CASSEETYEQYF,TRBJ2-7,NA,TRBV6-1
CSARVPGHNSNQPQHF,TRBJ1-5,NA,TRBV20-1
CATSGTGNQPQHF,TRBJ1-5,NA,TRBV24-1